This T cell receptor (beta chain) is from a study of T cell responses to AZD1222 COVID-19 vaccine. Findings and limits, study-wide: Most donors were white British and more were female, and clonal diversity was possibly underestimated. Just a handful of AZD1222 recipients tested seropositive at baseline. It was only after the peak T cell response that any repertoires were sampled.

Assay: immunoSEQ multiplex PCR; the TCRdb copy retains only in-frame clones and omits some. Altogether approximately 200,000 clones are present, about 93% being singletons, with the ten largest covering 0.9% to 1.1%. With respect to this clone: What it binds is not known.

Specimen: peripheral blood, collected 28 days after the second AZD1222 dose. The source is an adult who received the AZD1222 COVID-19 vaccine.

The CDR3 sequence is CASSAQGAQHSPLHF. The DNA for the CDR3 is TGTGCCAGCAGCGCCCAGGGGGCTCAGCATTCACCCCTCCACTTT. This chain uses TRBV9 with TRBJ1-6; 8 positions match TRBD1. CDR3 length: 15 residues. Germline CDR1 reads SGDLS; CDR2 reads YYNGEE. V was pared by 3 bases and J by 8 bases, with 7 bases of the junction left unmatched. The full variable domain, with the rest looked up from reference TRBV9 and TRBJ1-6, is DSGVTQTPKHLITATGQRVTLRCSPRSGDLSVYWYQQSLDQGLQFLIQYYNGEERAKGNILERFSAQQFPDLHSELNLSSLELGDSALYFCASSAQGAQHSPLHFGNGTRLTVT.